This T cell receptor (beta chain) was recorded in a study of long-term antiretroviral therapy in people with HIV. General observations from the study: Diversity measured after ART increased yet remained under transplant donor controls.

Per donor, a minimum of one pre-ART and a minimum of two post-ART PBMC samples were available. Germline assignment: CDR1 SQVTM and CDR2 ANQGSEA. This CDR3 has 15 amino acids. J lost 2 bases, V lost 2 bases, and 6 bases had no gene match. Worth noting for this clone: Antigen specificity is unknown.

At survey level, the immunoSEQ assay was run in its v3.0 version. This table comes from immunoSEQ multiplex PCR, and its TCRdb copy is limited to in-frame clones, with some not included. In the table there are roughly 17,000 clones, roughly 91% of which are singletons. The material was unsorted PBMCs, obtained 0.3 years after starting antiretroviral therapy. The chain uses TRBV29-1 and TRBJ2-3, with 8 positions matching TRBD2. This TCR was sampled from a man aged 60 to 69 with HIV. CDR3 DNA sequence: TGCAGCGTTGAACGTACTAGCGGAAACACAGATACGCAGTATTTT. As protein: CSVERTSGNTDTQYF.